What follows are 5 T cell receptor beta chains derived from one specimen sequenced in a study of blood T cell repertoires in COVID-19. Some clones are missing from TCRdb's copy, which holds only in-frame ones; the method was immunoSEQ multiplex PCR. The sample has over 150,000 clones; about four fifths are singletons. The sequencing sample was made of PBMCs or T cells enriched from blood (not recorded which). The receptors derive from a man in his forties or fifties who had recovered from COVID-19.

The rearrangement links TRBV2 to TRBJ2-5; perhaps TRBD2 as D (5 bases). Germline assignment: CDR1 SNHLY and CDR2 FYNNEI. This CDR3 spans 14 amino acids. Trimming pared 6 bases from V and 0 bases from J, leaving 11 bases between. The CDR3 coding sequence is TGTGCCAGCAGGACTTCGGGATACCAAGAGACCCAGTACTTC. It is translated as CASRTSGYQETQYF. Full variable domain (outside the CDR3, taken from reference TRBV2 and TRBJ2-5): EPEVTQTPSHQVTQMGQEVILRCVPISNHLYFYWYRQILGQKVEFLVSFYNNEISEKSEIFDDQFSVERPDGSNFTLKIRSTKLEDSAMYFCASRTSGYQETQYFGPGTRLLVL.

The chain recombines TRBV19 with TRBJ2-2, with a tentative D call TRBD1 (5 bases). Germline assignment: CDR1 LNHDA and CDR2 SQIVND (reference sequence). V lost 4 bases and J 0 bases, leaving 15 bases between the germline ends. The CDR3 loop spans 17 amino acids. The CDR3 here is CASSSGWGSTNTGELFF. The CDR3 nucleotides read TGTGCCAGTAGTAGTGGGTGGGGCAGCACGAACACCGGGGAGCTGTTTTTT.

This chain uses TRBV30 with TRBJ2-1, with D possibly TRBD1 on 5 matching bases. The germline gives CDR1 GTSNPN, CDR2 SVGIG (reference sequence). The CDR3 totals 13 residues. The ends were cut back, 3 bases at V and 8 bases at J, with 14 bases in the middle. The CDR3 reads CAWRPGREYEQFF. DNA of the CDR3: TGTGCCTGGAGACCGGGCAGGGAATATGAGCAGTTCTTC.

V usage is TRBV6-4 and J usage is TRBJ1-5, with D possibly being TRBD1 (5 bases). CDR1 and CDR2 from the germline V gene are MRHNA and SNTAGT. V was shortened by 2 bases and J by 5 bases, with 13 bases between the two germline ends. The CDR3 is 15 amino acids. CDR3 sequence: CASSDMSGFYQPQHF. CDR3 bases: TGTGCCAGCAGTGACATGTCAGGGTTCTATCAGCCCCAGCATTTT.

This chain links TRBV6-6 with TRBJ2-4; TRBD1 might be the D (7 bases). Germline CDR1 is MNHNY and CDR2 is SVGAGI (reference sequence). The CDR3 totals 20 residues. Trimming stripped 6 bases from V and 0 bases from J, with 27 bases between. CDR3 sequence reads: CASSRTTLAGGILAKNIQYF. The CDR3 region has the DNA TGTGCCAGCAGCCGTACCACTTTAGCAGGGGGGATACTAGCCAAAAACATTCAGTACTTC.